This T cell receptor (beta chain) was recorded in a study of control samples from healthy donors and cancer patients. By share, this clone ranks as medium-sized. The V gene's germline CDR1 is WNHNN and CDR2 SYGVQD (reference sequence). V was cut by 7 bases and J by 4 bases, with 16 bases left in between. CDR3 length: 14 amino acids. Repertoires were generated with immunoSEQ multiplex PCR, while TCRdb's copy carries only in-frame clones and drops some. The data hold 150,000 to 200,000 clones, with 75% to 95% observed a single time. This sequence originates from a woman aged 40 to 50 in good health. Sequencing input: blood. The rearrangement joins TRBV10-1 to TRBJ1-1; D gene ambiguous. The CDR3 sequence is CASTFGRSPTEAFF. In DNA, the CDR3 is TGCGCCAGCACCTTTGGACGGAGCCCCACTGAAGCTTTCTTT.